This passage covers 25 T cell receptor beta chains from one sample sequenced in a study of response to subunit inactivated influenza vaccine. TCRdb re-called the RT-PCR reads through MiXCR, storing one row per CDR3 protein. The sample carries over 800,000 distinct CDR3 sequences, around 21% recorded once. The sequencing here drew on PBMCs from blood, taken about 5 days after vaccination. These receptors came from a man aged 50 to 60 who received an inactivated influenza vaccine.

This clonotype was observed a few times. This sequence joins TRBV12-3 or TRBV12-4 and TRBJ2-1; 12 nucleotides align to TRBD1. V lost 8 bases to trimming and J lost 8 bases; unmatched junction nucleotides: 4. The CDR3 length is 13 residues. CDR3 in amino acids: CASWGTGGYEQFF. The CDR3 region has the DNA TGTGCCAGCTGGGGGACAGGGGGCTATGAGCAGTTCTTC.

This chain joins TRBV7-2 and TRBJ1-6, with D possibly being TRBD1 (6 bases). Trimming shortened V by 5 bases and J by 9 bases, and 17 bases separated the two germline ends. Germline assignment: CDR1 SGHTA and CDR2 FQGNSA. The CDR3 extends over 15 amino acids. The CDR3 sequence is CASSPSTGAGSPLHF. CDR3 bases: TGTGCCAGCAGCCCGAGCACGGGGGCAGGTTCACCCCTCCACTTT. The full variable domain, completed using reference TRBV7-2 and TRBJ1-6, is GAGVSQSPSNKVTEKGKDVELRCDPISGHTALYWYRQSLGQGLEFLIYFQGNSAPDKSGLPSDRFSAERTGGSVSTLTIQRTQQEDSAVYLCASSPSTGAGSPLHFGNGTRLTVT.

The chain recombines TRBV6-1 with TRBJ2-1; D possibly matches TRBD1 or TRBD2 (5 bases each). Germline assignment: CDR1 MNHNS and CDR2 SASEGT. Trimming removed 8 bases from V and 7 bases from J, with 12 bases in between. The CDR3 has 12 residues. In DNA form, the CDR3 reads TGTGCCAGCCGGTACTGGGGGAATGAGCAGTTCTTC. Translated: CASRYWGNEQFF.

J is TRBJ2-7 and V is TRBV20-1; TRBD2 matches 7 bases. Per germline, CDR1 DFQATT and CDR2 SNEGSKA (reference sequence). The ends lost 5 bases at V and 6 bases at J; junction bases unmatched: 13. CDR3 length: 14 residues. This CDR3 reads CSAPASGSRGEQYF. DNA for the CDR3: TGCAGTGCTCCCGCTAGCGGCAGTAGGGGCGAGCAGTACTTC.

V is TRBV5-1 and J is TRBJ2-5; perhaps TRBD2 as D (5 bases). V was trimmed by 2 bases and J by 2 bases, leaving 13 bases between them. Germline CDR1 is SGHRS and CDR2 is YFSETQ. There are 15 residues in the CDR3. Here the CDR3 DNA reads TGCGCCAGCAGCTTTAAAGGACTCGGGCAAGAGACCCAGTACTTC. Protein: CASSFKGLGQETQYF.

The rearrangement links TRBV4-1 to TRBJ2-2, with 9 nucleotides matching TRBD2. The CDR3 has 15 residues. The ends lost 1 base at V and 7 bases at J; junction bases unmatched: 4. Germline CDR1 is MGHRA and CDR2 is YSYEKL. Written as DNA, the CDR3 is TGCGCCAGCAGCCAAGGGACTAGCGCGAGCGGGGAGCTGTTTTTT. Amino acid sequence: CASSQGTSASGELFF.

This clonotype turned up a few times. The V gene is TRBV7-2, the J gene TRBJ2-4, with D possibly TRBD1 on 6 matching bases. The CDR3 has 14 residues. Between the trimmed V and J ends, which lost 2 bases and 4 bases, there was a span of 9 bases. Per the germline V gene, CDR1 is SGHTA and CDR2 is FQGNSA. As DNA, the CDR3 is TGTGCCAGCAGCTTATCTGGACAGAAAAACATTCAGTACTTC. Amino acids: CASSLSGQKNIQYF.

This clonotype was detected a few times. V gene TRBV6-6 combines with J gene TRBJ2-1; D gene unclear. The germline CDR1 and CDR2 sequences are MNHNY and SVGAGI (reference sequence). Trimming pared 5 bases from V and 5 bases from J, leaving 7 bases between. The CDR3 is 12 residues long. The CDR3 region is CASSQQNNEQFF. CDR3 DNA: TGTGCCAGCAGTCAGCAGAACAATGAGCAGTTCTTC.

CDR3 bases: TGCAGTGCTAGAGTCGACAGGGGGCTGGGCACCGGGGAGCTGTTTTTT. It encodes CSARVDRGLGTGELFF. This chain connects TRBV20-1 to TRBJ2-2; 10 bases align to TRBD1. CDR1 and CDR2 (germline): DFQATT, SNEGSKA (reference sequence). V lost 1 base to trimming and J lost 4 bases; unmatched junction nucleotides: 6. The CDR3 extends over 16 amino acids.

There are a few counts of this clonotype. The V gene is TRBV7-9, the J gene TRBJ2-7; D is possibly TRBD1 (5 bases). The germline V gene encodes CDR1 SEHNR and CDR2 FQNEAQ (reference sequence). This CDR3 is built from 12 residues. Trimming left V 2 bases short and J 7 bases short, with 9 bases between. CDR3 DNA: TGTGCCAGCAGCTTATCAGGGTGGGAGCAGTACTTC. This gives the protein CASSLSGWEQYF.

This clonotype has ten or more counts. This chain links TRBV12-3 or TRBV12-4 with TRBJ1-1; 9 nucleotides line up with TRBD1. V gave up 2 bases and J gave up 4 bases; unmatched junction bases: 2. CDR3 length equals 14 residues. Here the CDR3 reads CASSLLGQGTEAFF. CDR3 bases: TGTGCCAGCAGTTTATTGGGACAGGGCACTGAAGCTTTCTTT.

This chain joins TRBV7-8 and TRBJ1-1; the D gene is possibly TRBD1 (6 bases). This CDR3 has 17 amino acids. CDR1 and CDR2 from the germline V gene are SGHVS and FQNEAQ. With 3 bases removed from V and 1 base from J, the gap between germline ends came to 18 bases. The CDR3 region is CASSFRRGSAGNTEAFF. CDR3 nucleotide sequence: TGTGCCAGCAGCTTCCGCAGGGGCTCAGCTGGGAACACTGAAGCTTTCTTT.

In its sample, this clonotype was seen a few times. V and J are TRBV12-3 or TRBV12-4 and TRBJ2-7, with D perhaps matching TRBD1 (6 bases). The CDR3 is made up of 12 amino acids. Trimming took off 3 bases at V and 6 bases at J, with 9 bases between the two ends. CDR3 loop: CASSFRTAEQYF. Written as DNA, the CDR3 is TGTGCCAGCAGTTTCAGGACAGCCGAGCAGTACTTC.

The CDR3 nucleotides are TGTGCCAGCACGCGGGGGGCGTTGAACACTGAAGCTTTCTTT. This encodes CASTRGALNTEAFF. The rearrangement joins TRBV6-2 or TRBV6-3 to TRBJ1-1; weak D call: TRBD1 (6 bases). Trimming stripped 7 bases from V and 0 bases from J, with 12 bases between. The V gene's germline CDR1 is MNHEY and CDR2 SVGEGT. The CDR3 spans 14 residues.

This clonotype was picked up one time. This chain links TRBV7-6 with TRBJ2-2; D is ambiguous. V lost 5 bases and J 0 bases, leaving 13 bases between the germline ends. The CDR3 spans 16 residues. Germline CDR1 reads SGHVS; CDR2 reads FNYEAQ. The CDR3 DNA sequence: TGTGCCAGCAGCCGAGGTGGCGGCTCGAACACCGGGGAGCTGTTTTTT. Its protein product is CASSRGGGSNTGELFF.

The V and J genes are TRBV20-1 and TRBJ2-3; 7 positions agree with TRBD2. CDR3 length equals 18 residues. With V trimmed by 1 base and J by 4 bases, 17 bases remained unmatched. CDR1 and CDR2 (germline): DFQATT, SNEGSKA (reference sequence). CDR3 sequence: CSARASRGARELADTQYF. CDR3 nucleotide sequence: TGCAGTGCTAGAGCGTCTAGAGGGGCGCGGGAGTTGGCAGATACGCAGTATTTT.

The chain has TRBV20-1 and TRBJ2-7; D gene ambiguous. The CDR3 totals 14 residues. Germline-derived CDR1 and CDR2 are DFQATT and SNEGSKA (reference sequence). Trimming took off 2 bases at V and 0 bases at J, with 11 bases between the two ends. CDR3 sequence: CSARQNQHSYEQYV. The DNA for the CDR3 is TGCAGTGCTAGACAAAACCAGCACTCCTACGAGCAGTACGTC.

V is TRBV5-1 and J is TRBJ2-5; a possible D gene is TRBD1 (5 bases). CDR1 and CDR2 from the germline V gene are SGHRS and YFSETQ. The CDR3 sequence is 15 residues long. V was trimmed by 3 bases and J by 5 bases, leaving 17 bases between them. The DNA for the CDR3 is TGCGCCAGCAGCTCGCCTCAGGGAAGTGGGGAGACCCAGTACTTC. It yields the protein CASSSPQGSGETQYF.

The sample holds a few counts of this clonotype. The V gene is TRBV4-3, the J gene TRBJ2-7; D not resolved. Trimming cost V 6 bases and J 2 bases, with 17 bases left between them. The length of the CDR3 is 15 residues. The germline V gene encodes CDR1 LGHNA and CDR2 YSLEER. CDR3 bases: TGCGCCAGCAGACACCAAGATCATGGGGCCTACGAGCAGTACTTC. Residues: CASRHQDHGAYEQYF.

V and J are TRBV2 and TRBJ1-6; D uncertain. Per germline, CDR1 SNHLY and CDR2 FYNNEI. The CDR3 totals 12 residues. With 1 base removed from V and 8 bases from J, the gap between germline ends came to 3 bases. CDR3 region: CASSEEDSPLHF. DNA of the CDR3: TGTGCCAGCAGTGAAGAGGATTCACCCCTCCACTTT.

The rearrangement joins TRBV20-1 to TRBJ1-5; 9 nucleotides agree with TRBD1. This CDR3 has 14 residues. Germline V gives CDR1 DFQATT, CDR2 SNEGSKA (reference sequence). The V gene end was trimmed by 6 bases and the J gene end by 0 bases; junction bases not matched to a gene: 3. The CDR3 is CSAPTGGSNQPQHF. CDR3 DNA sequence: TGCAGTGCCCCGACAGGGGGTAGCAATCAGCCCCAGCATTTT.

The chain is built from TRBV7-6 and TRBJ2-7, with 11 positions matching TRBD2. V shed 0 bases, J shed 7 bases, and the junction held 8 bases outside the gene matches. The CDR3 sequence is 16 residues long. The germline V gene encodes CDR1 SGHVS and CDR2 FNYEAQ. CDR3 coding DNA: TGTGCCAGCAGCTTAGCGCAGGGACTAGCGGCACAAGAGCAGTACTTC. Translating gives CASSLAQGLAAQEQYF.

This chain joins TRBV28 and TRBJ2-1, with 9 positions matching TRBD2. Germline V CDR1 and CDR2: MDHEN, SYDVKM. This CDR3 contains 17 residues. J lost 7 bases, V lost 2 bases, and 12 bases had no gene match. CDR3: CASSLDALAGIGNEQFF. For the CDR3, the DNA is TGTGCCAGCAGTTTAGATGCCCTAGCGGGAATCGGTAATGAGCAGTTCTTC. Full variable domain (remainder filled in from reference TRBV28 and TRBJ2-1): DVKVTQSSRYLVKRTGEKVFLECVQDMDHENMFWYRQDPGLGLRLIYFSYDVKMKEKGDIPEGYSVSREKKERFSLILESASTNQTSMYLCASSLDALAGIGNEQFFGPGTRLTVL.

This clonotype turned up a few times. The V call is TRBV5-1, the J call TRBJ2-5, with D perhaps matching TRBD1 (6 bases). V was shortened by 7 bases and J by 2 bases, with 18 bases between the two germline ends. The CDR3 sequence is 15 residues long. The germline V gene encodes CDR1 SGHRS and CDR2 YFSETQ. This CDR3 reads CASGNSGTQQETQYF. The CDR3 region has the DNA TGCGCCAGCGGCAATTCCGGGACACAACAAGAGACCCAGTACTTC. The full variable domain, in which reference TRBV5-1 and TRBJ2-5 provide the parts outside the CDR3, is KAGVTQTPRYLIKTRGQQVTLSCSPISGHRSVSWYQQTPGQGLQFLFEYFSETQRNKGNFPGRFSGRQFSNSRSEMNVSTLELGDSALYLCASGNSGTQQETQYFGPGTRLLVL.

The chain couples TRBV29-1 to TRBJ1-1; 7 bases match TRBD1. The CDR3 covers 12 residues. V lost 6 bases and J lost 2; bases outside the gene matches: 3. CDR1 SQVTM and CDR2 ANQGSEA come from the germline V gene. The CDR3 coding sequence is TGCAGCGTCTACAGGGGAAACACTGAAGCTTTCTTT. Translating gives CSVYRGNTEAFF.